This TCR beta chain was recovered during a study of blood T cell repertoires in COVID-19 (dated by TCRdb to 2018 to 2021). Study-level background: The collaborator samples originated in the United States, Italy and Spain and spanned the acute and convalescent phases of COVID-19. The prospective study material was composed of cDNA or gDNA derived from T cells, B-cell-depleted T cells, or PBMCs. Subjects who had been exposed to COVID-19, were actively infected with it, or had recovered from it provided the deeply sampled blood TCRbeta repertoires that made up the dataset. The repertoires were released in a freely available public database intended as a resource for research on the immune response to SARS-CoV-2. Samples were obtained from the ongoing ImmuneRACE study (first 160 participants) and from 1,200 or so subjects provided by 6 global collaborators. Nearly every sample came with metadata listing a de-identified subject ID, COVID-19 status, age in years and sex. HLA class I and class II types, where available, came from metadata supplied by the sample provider rather than from assay-based typing. The investigation overall reported the following: The quantity of clinical and demographic metadata differed by source and by participant and was supplied without curation.

Of note for this clone: The antigen it recognizes is unknown. No base quality information exists; no much larger clone differs at one position.

V gives up 5 bases and J gives up 7 bases, and the segment between their germline ends measures 11 bases. According to the germline V gene (reference sequence), CDR1 reads SEHNR and CDR2 reads FQNEAQ. The CDR3 has 13 amino acids, counting the end cysteine and phenylalanine. Of the read, only the CDR3 DNA is kept; its 39 bases are in frame from base 1. The collaborating institutions used their own protocols to collect whole blood in K2EDTA tubes. For TCRbeta analysis, collaborators shipped samples in one of three forms: frozen whole blood, isolated PBMCs, or DNA extracted from either of those sample types. TCRbeta CDR3 regions were amplified from genomic DNA using the immunoSEQ Assay, a bias-controlled multiplex PCR. The paper's processing steps were these. Nucleated cell counts per sample were estimated from amplification of reference gene primers within the assay. Sequence reads were collapsed and filtered to measure the absolute abundance of every unique TCRbeta CDR3 rearrangement. For each sample, productive Simpson clonality was calculated by taking the square root of Simpson's diversity index across productive rearrangements. TCRdb obtained this table from immuneACCESS and retained in-frame rearrangements with V and J assigned. These tables miss some clones; where compared with another copy, unresolved V genes account for less than half of the shortfall, and the remainder is unexplained. V and J calls plus clone size are reproduced from that table; the DNA served to infer D and trimming. The table for this sample lists tens of thousands of clones; around 87% of them were counted only once. Approximately 5% of the sample rests with the top ten.

This chain joins TRBV7-9 to TRBJ2-2; D gene: possibly TRBD2, on 5 matching bases. The TCR was taken from a human donor in a cohort sampled during active COVID-19. Sample: peripheral blood. The CDR3: CASSPTGLGELFF. At the DNA level, the sequence is TGTGCCAGCAGCCCCACCGGACTCGGGGAGCTGTTTTTT.